This TCR beta chain stems from a study of T cell repertoires in cytomegalovirus infection. Study background: HLA-C-restricted CMV epitopes, recently identified, and well-studied HLA-B-restricted ones were used by the study. Signatures in public TCR beta sequences pointed to both CMV infection and matching HLA type.

CDR1 and CDR2 (germline): MNHEY, SMNVEV (reference sequence). The CDR3 is 15 amino acids. Germline trimming cut 3 bases from V and 7 bases from J; bases unmatched to any gene: 5. Study results and caveats: Dominating the ex vivo response were TCR beta clonotypes that were CMV-specific and HLA-C-restricted. CMV carriers with the relevant HLA were identified by cumulative public TCR beta family frequency.

Concerning this clonotype: Its antigen is currently unknown.

Via MiXCR, TCRdb re-called the reads, giving one row per CDR3 protein. In the table there are 650,000 to 850,000 distinct CDR3 sequences, almost 30% of which are singletons. Here the sequenced sample was cultured CD8+ T cells from PBMCs, taken from culture after CMV antigen stimulation. The rearrangement links TRBV27 to TRBJ1-6; 8 bases are shared with TRBD1. The TCR was taken from a human donor in good health (CMV status not recorded). Some clones in this sample may be carry-over from other donors' samples. The CDR3 here is CASSLGWTGNSPLHF. The CDR3 bases are TGTGCCAGCAGTTTGGGATGGACAGGGAATTCACCCCTCCACTTT.